This record concerns one T cell receptor beta chain sequence. The sample is drawn from a study of technical replicates of blood from a few donors. The method was immunoSEQ multiplex PCR; TCRdb's version includes in-frame clones alone and lacks a portion of them. The sample records approximately 73,000 clones, just over 90% being singletons. Germline V CDR1 and CDR2: MDHEN, SYDVKM. CDR3 length: 17 amino acids. The junction had 9 bases not matched to a gene; V was cut back by 2 bases and J by 3 bases. The sequence was obtained from a human donor in good health. Sequenced material: T cells isolated from PBMCs. This chain uses TRBV28 with TRBJ2-3; 9 bases are a match to TRBD2. Written as DNA, the CDR3 is TGTGCCAGCAGTTTAGTGAGAGCGGGAGGTAGTACAGATACGCAGTATTTT. Its translation: CASSLVRAGGSTDTQYF. Using reference TRBV28 and TRBJ2-3 for the parts outside the CDR3, the full variable domain is DVKVTQSSRYLVKRTGEKVFLECVQDMDHENMFWYRQDPGLGLRLIYFSYDVKMKEKGDIPEGYSVSREKKERFSLILESASTNQTSMYLCASSLVRAGGSTDTQYFGPGTRLTVL.